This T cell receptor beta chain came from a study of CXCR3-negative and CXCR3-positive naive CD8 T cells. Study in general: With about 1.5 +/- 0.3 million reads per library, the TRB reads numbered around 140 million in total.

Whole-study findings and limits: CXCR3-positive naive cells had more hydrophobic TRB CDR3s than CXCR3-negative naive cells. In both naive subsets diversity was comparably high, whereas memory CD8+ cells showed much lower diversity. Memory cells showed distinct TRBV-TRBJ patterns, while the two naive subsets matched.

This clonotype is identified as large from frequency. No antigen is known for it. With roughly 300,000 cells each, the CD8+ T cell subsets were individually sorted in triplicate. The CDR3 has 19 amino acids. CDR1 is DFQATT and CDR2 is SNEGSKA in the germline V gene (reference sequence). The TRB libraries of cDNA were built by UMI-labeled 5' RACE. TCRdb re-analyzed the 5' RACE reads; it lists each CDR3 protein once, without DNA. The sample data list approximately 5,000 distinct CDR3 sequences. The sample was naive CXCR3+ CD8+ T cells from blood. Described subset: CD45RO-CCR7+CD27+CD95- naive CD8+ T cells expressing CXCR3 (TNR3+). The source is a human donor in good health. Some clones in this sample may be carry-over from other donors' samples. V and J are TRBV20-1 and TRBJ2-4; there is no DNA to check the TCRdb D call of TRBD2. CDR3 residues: CSARALGTSGPGAKNIQYF.